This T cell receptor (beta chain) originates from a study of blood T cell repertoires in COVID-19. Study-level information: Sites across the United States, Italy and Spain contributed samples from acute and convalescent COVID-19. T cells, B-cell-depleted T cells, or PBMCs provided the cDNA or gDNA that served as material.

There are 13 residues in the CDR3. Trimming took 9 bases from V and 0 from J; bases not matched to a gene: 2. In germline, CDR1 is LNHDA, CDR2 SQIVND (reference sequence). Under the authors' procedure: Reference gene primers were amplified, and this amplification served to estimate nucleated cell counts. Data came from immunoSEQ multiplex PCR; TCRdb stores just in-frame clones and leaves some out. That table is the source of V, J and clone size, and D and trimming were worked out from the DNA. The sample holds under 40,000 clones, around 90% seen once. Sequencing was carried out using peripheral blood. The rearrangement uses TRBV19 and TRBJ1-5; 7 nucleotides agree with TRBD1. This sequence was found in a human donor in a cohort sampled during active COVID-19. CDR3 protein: CASQGGSNQPQHF. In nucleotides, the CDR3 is TGTGCCAGCCAGGGGGGTAGCAATCAGCCCCAGCATTTT.